Detailed here is one TCR beta chain. Its antigen is not identified. According to the study, genomic DNA was the template for TCR beta VDJ and CDR3 profiling. TCRdb independently ran MiXCR on the reads; one entry per CDR3 protein. The sample has some 180,000 distinct CDR3 sequences; more than 60% are singletons. This specimen belongs to a study of CD8+CD57+ T cells in acquired aplastic anemia. As for the study in general: When averaged, DNA from sorted CD4+ and CD8+ cells came to approximately 3.2 ug.

Trimming took 5 bases from V and 9 from J, leaving 17 bases between them. Germline CDR1 and CDR2: SGHTA and FQGTGA. The CDR3 covers 14 residues. It was patients with CD8+CD57+ cell expansion by flow cytometry who were chosen for sequencing. Findings of the study overall: Comparison of patients with controls identified nearly 30 shared CD8+ CDR3 sequences.

The genes are TRBV7-3 and TRBJ2-1, with D perhaps given as TRBD1 or TRBD2 (5 bases each). The receptor was isolated from a human donor with aplastic anemia. Sample: sorted CD4+, CD8+, or CD8+CD57+ T cells (not recorded which) from PBMCs. Here the CDR3 DNA reads TGTGCCAGCAGCCCGGGGCCCTTAAACACTGAGCAGTTCTTC. It codes for CASSPGPLNTEQFF.